The sequence of this T cell receptor (beta chain) was determined in a study of T cell responses to AZD1222 COVID-19 vaccine. General study findings and limits: Reports say nearly half of spike-specific TCRs go after unmutated variant regions. Clonal diversity was possibly underestimated, and white British individuals and females predominated among donors. There were repertoire samples only from the period after the peak T cell response.

Profiled with immunoSEQ multiplex PCR; TCRdb holds only in-frame clones, not every one. The sample contains 150,000 to 200,000 clones, around 94% of which appear only once. Comments on this clone: Its matching antigen is unknown.

CDR1 and CDR2 (germline): MDHEN, SYDVKM. The CDR3 contains 14 residues. V was shortened by 2 bases and J by 3 bases, with 10 bases between the two germline ends. The receptor comes from an adult in good health. The chain uses TRBV28 and TRBJ1-1; weak D call: TRBD1 (6 bases). The input for sequencing was peripheral blood, taken on day 0 of AZD1222 vaccination. The CDR3 region has the DNA TGTGCCAGCAGTTTAGGGCAGGGGCACACTGAAGCTTTCTTT. Translating gives CASSLGQGHTEAFF.